The 15 T cell receptor beta chains presented below share a single source sample, sequenced in a study of glioma-infiltrating T cells. TCR alpha and beta CDR3 regions were amplified from RNA using iRepertoire nested multiplex PCR. A single record per CDR3 protein comes from TCRdb applying MiXCR to the multiplex PCR reads. The sample carries about 180,000 distinct CDR3 sequences, around 40% recorded once. What was sequenced was glioma tissue, nonneoplastic brain tissue, or PBMCs (not recorded which). These receptors were collected from a human donor with low-grade glioma or glioblastoma, undergoing nonglioma brain surgery, or in good health (not recorded which).

This clonotype was counted at least ten times. V and J are TRBV28 and TRBJ2-1, with 8 bases that match TRBD1. Germline V gene data show CDR1 as MDHEN and CDR2 as SYDVKM. CDR3 length: 14 residues. The junction had 5 bases not matched to a gene; V was cut back by 3 bases and J by 7 bases. The CDR3 nucleotides read TGTGCCAGCAGTTTCACCCGGACAGGGAATGAGCAGTTCTTC. It specifies CASSFTRTGNEQFF.

The chain couples TRBV12-3 or TRBV12-4 to TRBJ2-7; possibly TRBD1 for D (6 bases). This CDR3 comprises 14 residues. The V and J ends lost 3 bases and 3 bases respectively, with 12 bases between them. CDR3: CASSFGQGSYEQYF. CDR3 coding DNA: TGTGCCAGCAGTTTTGGGCAGGGGAGCTACGAGCAGTACTTC.

The rearrangement links TRBV28 to TRBJ2-7; 8 bases align to TRBD2. V shed 6 bases and J 3 bases; nucleotides not matched to a gene: 16. CDR3 length equals 17 residues. CDR1 and CDR2 from the germline V gene are MDHEN and SYDVKM. In DNA, the CDR3 is TGTGCCAGCAGCCACACCAAACCGGGACTAGGGGGCTACGAGCAGTACTTC. It codes for CASSHTKPGLGGYEQYF.

This clonotype was counted many times. This rearrangement joins TRBV28 to TRBJ2-3; D might be TRBD2 (5 bases). Germline V gene data show CDR1 as MDHEN and CDR2 as SYDVKM. V was trimmed by 7 bases and J by 0 bases, leaving 14 bases between them. CDR3 length equals 15 residues. The CDR3 is CASIPRGTSTDTQYF. The CDR3 DNA reads as TGTGCCAGCATTCCTCGGGGAACTAGCACAGATACGCAGTATTTT.

J is TRBJ2-3 and V is TRBV10-2; D remains unclear. V lost 6 bases to trimming and J lost 0 bases, with 7 bases between them. This CDR3 has 13 residues. From germline, CDR1 is WSHSY and CDR2 SAAADI. The CDR3 is CASRETSTDTQYF. CDR3 DNA: TGCGCCAGCAGAGAGACTAGCACAGATACGCAGTATTTT.

This clonotype was observed many times. The chain uses TRBV3-1 and TRBJ2-7; D is unresolved. Germline V gene sequence: CDR1 LGHDT, CDR2 YNNKEL (reference sequence). The CDR3 length is 11 residues. V lost 2 bases to trimming and J lost 3 bases, with 2 bases between them. DNA for the CDR3: TGTGCCAGCAGCCAAAACTACGAGCAGTACTTC. Its translation is CASSQNYEQYF.

This clonotype has a single count. A much larger clone sits a single nucleotide away, making a read error possible. V is TRBV20-1 and J is TRBJ1-1; D is unclear. In germline, CDR1 is DFQATT, CDR2 SNEGSKA (reference sequence). This CDR3 region has 11 residues. CDR3 nucleotide sequence: TGCAGTGCGTATAAGAACACTCAAGCTTTCTTT. It codes for CSAYKNTQAFF.

About this clonotype: This could be a read error, since a much larger clone is one nucleotide away. The chain links TRBV7-2 to TRBJ2-1; 7 nucleotides agree with TRBD2. The CDR3 runs to 14 residues. The ends lost 4 bases at V and 4 bases at J; junction bases unmatched: 4. In germline, CDR1 is SGHTA, CDR2 FQGNSA. Here the CDR3 reads CASSYQREYNEQFF. Here the CDR3 DNA reads TGTGCCAGCAGCTATCAGCGGGAATACAATGAGCAGTTCTTC.

For this clonotype: This may be a read error, as it is one base from a much larger clone. The CDR3 spells CASSPQGDLNCYTF. The CDR3 DNA sequence: TGTGCCAGCTCACCCCAAGGGGATTTGAATTGCTACACCTTC. The chain is built from TRBV18 and TRBJ1-2; D is possibly TRBD1 (5 bases). V was trimmed by 3 bases and J by 9 bases, leaving 17 bases between them. Germline V lookup: CDR1 KGHSH, CDR2 LQKENI. The CDR3 is 14 residues long.

V usage is TRBV28 and J usage is TRBJ1-4; D might be TRBD1 (5 bases). CDR1 and CDR2 from the germline V gene are MDHEN and SYDVKM. The V gene lost 5 bases and the J gene lost 10 bases, with 20 bases spanning the gap. The CDR3 loop spans 15 amino acids. In DNA, the CDR3 is TGTGCCAGCAGTACCACCATAAGGGGAAGGGGAAAACTGTTTTTT. Encoded protein: CASSTTIRGRGKLFF.

This clonotype was picked up one time. One junction end disagrees with the germline gene, perhaps due to a read error. Here the CDR3 DNA reads TGTGCCAGCAGCTTCACGGGGGTCGATACGTACGAGCGGTACTTC. This translates into CASSFTGVDTYERYF. The chain employs TRBV7-2 and TRBJ2-7, with D perhaps matching TRBD2 (6 bases). The CDR3 has 15 residues. Germline lookup yields CDR1 SGHTA and CDR2 FQGNSA.

This chain uses TRBV24-1 with TRBJ2-7; tentatively, D is TRBD1 or TRBD2 (6 bases each). Germline assignment: CDR1 KGHDR and CDR2 SFDVKD. CDR3 length: 18 residues. Trimming took off 9 bases at V and 0 bases at J, with 26 bases between the two ends. Here the CDR3 DNA reads TGTGCCACCGAGGGGGGAACAAACATCGGGAGTAGCTCCTACGAGCAGTACTTC. Translating gives CATEGGTNIGSSSYEQYF.

This chain uses TRBV4-1 with TRBJ2-7, with D maybe TRBD1 (6 bases). The ends were cut back, 5 bases at V and 2 bases at J, with 13 bases in the middle. The CDR3 consists of 14 residues. CDR1 and CDR2 (germline): MGHRA, YSYEKL. The CDR3 loop is CASSSGTTTYEQYF. The CDR3 DNA reads as TGCGCCAGCAGCTCCGGGACAACTACCTACGAGCAGTACTTC.

This clonotype was seen many times. The chain carries TRBV7-7 and TRBJ2-5; 8 bases line up with TRBD2. The CDR3 has 14 residues. The V and J ends lost 3 bases and 6 bases, in that order; junction bases with no gene match: 6. Germline V gene sequence: CDR1 SSHAT, CDR2 FNYEAQ (reference sequence). The DNA for the CDR3 is TGTGCCAGCAGCTTGGGGACTAGTGTACAGACCCAGTACTTC. It is translated as CASSLGTSVQTQYF.

The chain uses TRBV27 and TRBJ2-1; D is ambiguous. Germline V gives CDR1 MNHEY, CDR2 SMNVEV (reference sequence). V lost 6 bases and J 13 bases, leaving 19 bases between the germline ends. This CDR3 spans 13 amino acids. The CDR3 region is CASSRYPTETQFF. The CDR3 nucleotides read TGTGCCAGCAGCAGATATCCCACAGAGACCCAGTTCTTC.